This T cell receptor (beta chain) was captured in a study of shared clonotypes between healthy human individuals. Study-level findings and limits: Non-shared clonotypes had lower generation probabilities than clonotypes shared by all four sorted-subset donors.

Every one of the donors was a Caucasian adult that lived in Nashville, Tennessee. Germline CDR1 and CDR2: SGHAT and FQNNGV. Trimming stripped 7 bases from V and 8 bases from J, with 26 bases between. This CDR3 is built from 16 residues. With respect to this clone: Its antigen is still unknown.

Each cell subset's genomic DNA was divided evenly among several immunoSEQ plates. Template for every sorted-subset replicate PCR totaled about 0.2 ug DNA, some 30,000 T cell genomes. Here immunoSEQ multiplex PCR was the method, and the copy in TCRdb shows in-frame clones only, minus some. Here the sample spans 900,000 to 1,200,000 clones, around three quarters being singletons. The chain couples TRBV11-2 to TRBJ1-2, with D unclear. The receptor was derived from a man aged 18 to 30 in good health. Some clones in this sample may be carry-over from other donors' samples. The material sequenced was memory CD4+ T cells from PBMCs. The subset denotes: CD45RA-negative fraction. CDR3 loop: CASNPRLTATPEGYTF. The CDR3 bases are TGTGCCAGCAACCCTAGGTTGACGGCAACCCCCGAGGGCTACACCTTC.